This paragraph covers one TCR beta chain sequence. CDR1 and CDR2 from the germline V gene are ENHRY and SYGVKD. The CDR3 has 14 residues. Unmatched junction bases numbered 7, after V lost 11 bases and J lost 5 bases. The study recruited healthy Caucasian donors from Russia who were aged about 6 to 95. These data belong to a study of blood T cells in healthy people across ages. Next came a second PCR, run for about 6 to 11 cycles, which used a sample-barcoded 5' primer along with a J-beta primer mix. TCRdb reanalysed the 5' RACE reads using MiXCR and keeps one entry per CDR3 protein. Of about 1.4 million distinct CDR3 sequences in the sample, around 55% were seen once.

The source material was blood. This chain links TRBV10-3 with TRBJ2-5, with 14 bases lining up with TRBD2. The clonotype originates from a man between 18 and 29 years old in good health. Here the CDR3 reads CAVRTSGGLETQYF. The CDR3 DNA reads as TGTGCCGTTCGGACTAGCGGGGGGCTGGAGACCCAGTACTTC.